This TCR beta chain was profiled in a study of T cell repertoires in cytomegalovirus infection. Turning to the study itself: Epitope selection comprised recently identified HLA-C-restricted CMV epitopes and well-studied HLA-B-restricted CMV epitopes. TCR beta signatures that were public indicated CMV infection and matching HLA type.

TCRdb re-derived calls from the reads in MiXCR, one entry per CDR3 protein. The table shows about 340,000 distinct CDR3 sequences, with about 27% occurring only once. To note about this clonotype: Its antigen is not known.

General study points: Carriers of CMV and the relevant HLA type were discriminated by public TCR beta frequency. The ex vivo response was dominated by HLA-C-restricted CMV-specific TCR beta clonotypes.

The CDR3 length is 14 residues. The V gene's germline CDR1 is SNHLY and CDR2 FYNNEI. Germline trimming cut 6 bases from V and 0 bases from J; bases unmatched to any gene: 4. The material was cultured PBMCs, obtained from culture after CMV antigen stimulation. The rearrangement joins TRBV2 to TRBJ1-2; 7 bases align to TRBD1. The receptor comes from a human donor in good health (CMV status not recorded). Some clones in this sample may be carry-over from other donors' samples. The CDR3 spells CASSRDSSNYGYTF. As DNA, the CDR3 is TGTGCCAGCAGCCGGGACAGCTCTAACTATGGCTACACCTTC.